The 17 T cell receptor beta chains reported below all come from one sample, sequenced in a study of T cells in women clearing cervical HPV infection. Assay: immunoSEQ multiplex PCR; the TCRdb copy retains only in-frame clones and omits some. The listing contains approximately 35,000 clones. Source material: blood buffy coat. The receptors stem from a woman aged 18-70 years with a cervical HPV16 infection that either progressed to CIN3+ or cleared (not recorded which).

With respect to this clone: The read terminates 3 residues before the CDR3 end, so the remaining end is supplied by the germline J gene. The V and J genes are TRBV19 and TRBJ1-4, with no clear D. The V gene's germline CDR1 is LNHDA and CDR2 SQIVND (reference sequence). V was clipped by 1 base and J by 0 bases, with 6 bases between them. This CDR3 has 15 amino acids. CDR3 DNA (partial): TGTGCCAGTAGTATAGGGGCTGCAACTAATGAAAAA. Protein: CASSIGAATNEK. The CDR3 reads in full as CASSIGAATNEKLFF.

As concerns this clone: With the read ending 3 residues before the CDR3 end, the germline J gene is used to fill in that end. V and J are TRBV7-9 and TRBJ2-1, with D possibly being TRBD1 (6 bases). In germline, CDR1 is SEHNR, CDR2 FQNEAQ (reference sequence). V lost 5 bases to trimming and J lost 5 bases, with 16 bases between them. The CDR3 is 15 amino acids. CDR3 sequence: CASSRGGYTHNEQFF. The CDR3 DNA, read in part, is TGTGCCAGCAGCCGAGGGGGATACACCCACAATGAG.

A note on this clone: The DNA ends 3 residues before the CDR3 does, and the rest of the CDR3 is filled in from the germline J gene. The chain is built from TRBV20-1 and TRBJ1-2; perhaps TRBD1 as D (5 bases). Per germline, CDR1 DFQATT and CDR2 SNEGSKA (reference sequence). CDR3 length equals 16 residues. The CDR3 region is CSARDYLRGDSYDYTF. Partial CDR3 DNA: TGCAGTGCTAGAGATTATCTTCGGGGGGACTCCTACGAC.

To note about this clone: The CDR3 end lies 3 residues beyond the end of the read and is filled in from the germline J gene. Distinct nucleotide sequences in the sample also encode this CDR3. V usage is TRBV11-3 and J usage is TRBJ2-1, with 7 bases lining up with TRBD1. The V gene end was trimmed by 1 base and the J gene end by 4 bases; junction bases not matched to a gene: 4. CDR1 and CDR2 from the germline V gene are SGHNT and YENEEA. The CDR3 has 15 amino acids. The CDR3 DNA, read in part, is TGTGCCAGCAGCTTAGGCCAGGGGGTTTACAATGAG. It is translated as CASSLGQGVYNE. The CDR3 as a whole reads CASSLGQGVYNEQFF.

A note on this clone: The read ends 3 residues shy of where the CDR3 ends; the end is completed using the germline J gene. The chain uses TRBV20-1 and TRBJ1-6; D perhaps matches TRBD1 (5 bases). The ends were cut back, 6 bases at V and 6 bases at J, with 18 bases in the middle. Germline-derived CDR1 and CDR2 are DFQATT and SNEGSKA (reference sequence). The CDR3 consists of 15 residues. The CDR3 bases that were read are TGCAGTGCCCCGGTGGGGGGTAGCGCTAATTCACCC. Translated: CSAPVGGSANSP. The whole CDR3 sequence is CSAPVGGSANSPLHF.

Comments on this clone: The read gets to within 3 residues of the CDR3 end, and the germline J gene fills in the rest. The chain recombines TRBV20-1 with TRBJ2-1; the D gene is possibly TRBD2 (6 bases). The CDR3 is made up of 16 amino acids. The V gene's germline CDR1 is DFQATT and CDR2 SNEGSKA (reference sequence). Trimming removed 2 bases at V and 4 bases at J, with 18 bases between. The CDR3: CSARPRGRPRYNEQFF. The part of the CDR3 DNA that was read is TGCAGTGCTAGACCACGGGGGAGGCCACGGTACAATGAG.

Worth noting for this clone: The read is 3 residues too short to cover the CDR3 end, so that end is filled in from the germline J gene. The chain is built from TRBV2 and TRBJ2-2, with 7 bases that match TRBD2. V was pared by 3 bases and J by 0 bases, with 4 bases of the junction left unmatched. The CDR3 spans 16 residues. Germline CDR1 and CDR2: SNHLY and FYNNEI. The CDR3 loop reads CASSDVAGANTGELFF. CDR3 DNA, as far as it was read: TGTGCCAGCAGTGATGTTGCGGGGGCGAACACCGGGGAG.

The DNA read from the CDR3 is TGTGCCTGGAGGTTGTGGGACAGGGCGTCTGATGGT. It codes for CAWRLWDRASDG. The full CDR3 sequence reads CAWRLWDRASDGQYF. This chain uses TRBV30 with TRBJ2-4, with 9 bases lining up with TRBD1. The CDR3 end falls 3 residues outside the read, so it is completed with the germline J gene. The CDR3 spans 15 residues. Germline values: CDR1 GTSNPN, CDR2 SVGIG (reference sequence).

Comment on this clone: The read falls 3 residues short of the CDR3 end, and the missing part is taken from the germline J gene. V usage is TRBV19 and J usage is TRBJ1-6, with 11 bases matching TRBD1. V lost 6 bases to trimming and J lost 9 bases; unmatched junction nucleotides: 7. Germline CDR1 and CDR2: LNHDA and SQIVND (reference sequence). The CDR3 has 15 residues. CDR3 bases read: TGTGCCAGTAGCCTCACCGGGACAGGGGGTTCACCC. This encodes CASSLTGTGGSP. In full, the CDR3 reads CASSLTGTGGSPLHF.

For this clone: The read terminates 3 residues ahead of where the CDR3 ends, so the germline J gene completes it. The V and J genes are TRBV11-2 and TRBJ1-1; D might be TRBD1 (5 bases). The germline V and J ends were trimmed by 3 bases and 1 base, with 9 bases remaining between them. The CDR3 totals 14 residues. CDR1 is SGHAT and CDR2 is FQNNGV in the germline V gene. Partial CDR3 DNA: TGTGCCAGCAGCTTCTCTGACAGGAACACTGAA. It codes for CASSFSDRNTE. The complete CDR3 reads CASSFSDRNTEAFF.

As for this clone: One junction end does not reproduce the germline sequence, and a read error may be involved. The read is 3 residues too short to cover the CDR3 end, so that end is filled in from the germline J gene. The chain has TRBV4-2 and TRBJ1-5; the D is unclear. Germline V gives CDR1 LGHNA, CDR2 YNFKEQ. The CDR3 runs 15 residues. The CDR3 reads CASSQEAGSNQPQHF. The sequenced CDR3 bases are TGCGCCAGCAGCCAAGAAGCGGGCAGCAATCAGCCC.

With regard to this clone: The read is 3 residues too short to cover the CDR3 end, so that end is filled in from the germline J gene. The chain joins TRBV28 to TRBJ2-7; D is perhaps TRBD1 (7 bases). This CDR3 spans 15 amino acids. V was pared by 3 bases and J by 1 base, with 13 bases between. CDR1 and CDR2 (germline): MDHEN, SYDVKM. The CDR3 DNA, read in part, is TGTGCCAGCAGTTTTGCGGGACAGTTATCCTACGAG. Protein: CASSFAGQLSYE. The whole CDR3 region reads CASSFAGQLSYEQYF.

On this clone: The read stops 3 residues short of the end of the CDR3; the missing end is completed from the germline J gene. This chain links TRBV18 with TRBJ2-3; D is possibly TRBD2 (5 bases). The CDR3 length is 13 residues. Per germline, CDR1 KGHSH and CDR2 LQKENI. CDR3 DNA, as far as it was read: TGTGCCAGCTCAGCGGGCTTCCTCCAGACG. This encodes CASSAGFLQT. The whole CDR3 sequence is CASSAGFLQTQYF. The whole variable domain, filled in from reference TRBV18 and TRBJ2-3, reads NAGVMQNPRHLVRRRGQEARLRCSPMKGHSHVYWYRQLPEEGLKFMVYLQKENIIDESGMPKERFSAEFPKEGPSILRIQQVVRGDSAAYFCASSAGFLQTQYFGPGTRLTVL.

Comments on this clone: With the read ending 3 residues before the CDR3 end, the germline J gene is used to fill in that end. This chain uses TRBV2 with TRBJ2-3, with D unclear. This CDR3 has 14 amino acids. The germline V gene has CDR1 SNHLY and CDR2 FYNNEI. The CDR3 DNA, read in part, is TGTGCCAGCCAGTGGGCCGTCGACAATCAGCCG. Residues: CASQWAVDNQP. The entire CDR3 protein is CASQWAVDNQPQYF.

Remarks on this clone: The CDR3 end falls 3 residues outside the read, so it is completed with the germline J gene. The rearrangement links TRBV20-1 to TRBJ2-5; 12 bases match TRBD2. The germline CDR1 and CDR2 sequences are DFQATT and SNEGSKA (reference sequence). Trimming cost V 3 bases and J 4 bases; bases outside gene matches: 6. The CDR3 contains 15 residues. The CDR3 spells CSASPSGGASETQYF. The DNA read from the CDR3 is TGCAGTGCTAGCCCTAGCGGGGGGGCCTCAGAGACC.

Concerning this clone itself: The read falls 3 residues short of the CDR3 end, and the missing part is taken from the germline J gene. The chain employs TRBV5-4 and TRBJ2-3; perhaps TRBD2 as D (5 bases). CDR3 length: 14 amino acids. In germline, CDR1 is SGHNT, CDR2 YYREEE (reference sequence). Partial CDR3 DNA: TGTGCCAGCGGTCGAGCAGCGGATGGGGAGACG. It codes for CASGRAADGET. The full CDR3 protein is CASGRAADGETQYF.

For this clone: The read ends 3 residues early relative to the CDR3; the germline J gene fills the gap. The V and J genes are TRBV7-6 and TRBJ2-3, with TRBD2 identical over 9 bases. Germline lookup yields CDR1 SGHVS and CDR2 FNYEAQ. The J segment lost 4 bases and the V segment lost 5 bases, leaving 10 bases of the junction unmatched. This CDR3 spans 16 amino acids. The CDR3 loop reads CASSPNRGGAADTQYF. CDR3 DNA (partial): TGTGCCAGCAGCCCTAATCGCGGGGGGGCCGCAGATACG.